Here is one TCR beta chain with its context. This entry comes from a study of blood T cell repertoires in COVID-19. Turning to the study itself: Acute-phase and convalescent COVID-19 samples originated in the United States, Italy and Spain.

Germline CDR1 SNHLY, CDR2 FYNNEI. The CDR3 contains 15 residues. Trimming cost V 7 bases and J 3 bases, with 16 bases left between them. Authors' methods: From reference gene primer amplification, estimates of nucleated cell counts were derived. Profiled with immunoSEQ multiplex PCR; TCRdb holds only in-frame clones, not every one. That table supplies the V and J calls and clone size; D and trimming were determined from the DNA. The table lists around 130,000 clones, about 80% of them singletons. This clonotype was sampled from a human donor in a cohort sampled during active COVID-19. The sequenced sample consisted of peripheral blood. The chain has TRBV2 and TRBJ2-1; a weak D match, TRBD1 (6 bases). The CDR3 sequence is CASKLSGTYYNEQFF. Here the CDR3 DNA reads TGTGCCAGCAAACTCTCCGGGACATACTACAATGAGCAGTTCTTC.